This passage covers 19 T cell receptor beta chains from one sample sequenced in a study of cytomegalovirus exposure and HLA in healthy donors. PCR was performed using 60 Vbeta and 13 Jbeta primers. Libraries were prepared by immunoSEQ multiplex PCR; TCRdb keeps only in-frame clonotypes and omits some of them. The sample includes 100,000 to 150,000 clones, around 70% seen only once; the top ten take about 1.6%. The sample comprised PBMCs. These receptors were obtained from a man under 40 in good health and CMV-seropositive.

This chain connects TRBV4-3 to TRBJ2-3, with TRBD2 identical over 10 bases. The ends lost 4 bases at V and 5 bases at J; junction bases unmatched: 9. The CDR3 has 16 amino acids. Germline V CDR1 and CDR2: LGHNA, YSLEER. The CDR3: CASSREPGLAIDTQYF. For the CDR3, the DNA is TGCGCCAGCAGCCGCGAACCGGGACTAGCGATAGATACGCAGTATTTT.

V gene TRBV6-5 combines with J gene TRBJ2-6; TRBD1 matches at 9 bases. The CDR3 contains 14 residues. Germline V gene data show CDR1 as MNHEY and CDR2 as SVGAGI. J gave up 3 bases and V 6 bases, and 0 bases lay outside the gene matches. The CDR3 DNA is TGTGCCAGCAGGACAGGGGGTGGGGCCAACGTCCTGACTTTC. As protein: CASRTGGGANVLTF.

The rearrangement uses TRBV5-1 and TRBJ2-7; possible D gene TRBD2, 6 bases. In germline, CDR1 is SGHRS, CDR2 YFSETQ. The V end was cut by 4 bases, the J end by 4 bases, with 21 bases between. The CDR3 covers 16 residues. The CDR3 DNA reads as TGCGCCAGCAGCCGGGGGTCGGTTACGGGGCTGTACGAGCAGTACTTC. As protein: CASSRGSVTGLYEQYF.

The CDR3 nucleotides read TGCGCCAGCAGCTTGTTCGGAGATAGCAATCAGCCCCAGCATTTT. This translates into CASSLFGDSNQPQHF. The chain has TRBV5-1 and TRBJ1-5; D ambiguous. This CDR3 is built from 15 residues. Germline V gene sequence: CDR1 SGHRS, CDR2 YFSETQ. Trimming pared 1 base from V and 0 bases from J, leaving 8 bases between.

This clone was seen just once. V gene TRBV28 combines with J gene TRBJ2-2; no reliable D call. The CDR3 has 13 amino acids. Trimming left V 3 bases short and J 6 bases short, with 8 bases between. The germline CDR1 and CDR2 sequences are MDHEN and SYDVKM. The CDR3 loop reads CASSLNLPGELFF. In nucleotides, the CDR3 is TGTGCCAGCAGTTTGAATCTACCCGGGGAGCTGTTTTTT.

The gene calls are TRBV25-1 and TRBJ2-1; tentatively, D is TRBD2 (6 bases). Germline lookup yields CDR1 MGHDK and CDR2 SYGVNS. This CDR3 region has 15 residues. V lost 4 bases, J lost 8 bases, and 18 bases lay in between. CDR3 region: CASSAGAGSGDEQFF. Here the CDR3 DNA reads TGTGCCAGCAGTGCCGGGGCGGGAAGTGGGGATGAGCAGTTCTTC.

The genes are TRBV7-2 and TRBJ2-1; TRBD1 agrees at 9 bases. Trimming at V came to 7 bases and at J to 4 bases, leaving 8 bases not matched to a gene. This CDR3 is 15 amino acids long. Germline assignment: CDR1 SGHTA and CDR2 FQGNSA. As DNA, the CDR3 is TGTGCCAGCAAATCCGGGACAGGGTTATACAATGAGCAGTTCTTC. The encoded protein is CASKSGTGLYNEQFF. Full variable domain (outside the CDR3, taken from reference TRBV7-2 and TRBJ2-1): GAGVSQSPSNKVTEKGKDVELRCDPISGHTALYWYRQSLGQGLEFLIYFQGNSAPDKSGLPSDRFSAERTGGSVSTLTIQRTQQEDSAVYLCASKSGTGLYNEQFFGPGTRLTVL.

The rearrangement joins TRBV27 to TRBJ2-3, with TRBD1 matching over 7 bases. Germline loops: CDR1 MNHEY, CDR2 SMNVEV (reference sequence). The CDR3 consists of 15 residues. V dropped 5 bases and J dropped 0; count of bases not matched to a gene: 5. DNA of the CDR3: TGTGCCAGCAGTCCTAGACAGGGTAGCACAGATACGCAGTATTTT. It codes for CASSPRQGSTDTQYF.

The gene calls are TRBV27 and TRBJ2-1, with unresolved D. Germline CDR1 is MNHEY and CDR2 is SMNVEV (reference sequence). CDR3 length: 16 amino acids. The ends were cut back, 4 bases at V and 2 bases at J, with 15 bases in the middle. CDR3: CASSSHALGTYNEQFF. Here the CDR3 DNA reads TGTGCCAGCAGTTCTCACGCGCTTGGTACCTACAATGAGCAGTTCTTC.

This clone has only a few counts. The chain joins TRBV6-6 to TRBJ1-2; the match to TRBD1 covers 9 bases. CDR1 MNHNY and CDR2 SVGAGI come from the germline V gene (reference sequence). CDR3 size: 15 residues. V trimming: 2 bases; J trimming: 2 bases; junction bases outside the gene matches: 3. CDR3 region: CASSYGTGTNYGYTF. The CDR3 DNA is TGTGCCAGCAGTTACGGGACAGGGACGAACTATGGCTACACCTTC.

The CDR3 protein is CASSFRGLFF. The CDR3 region has the DNA TGTGCCAGCAGCTTTAGGGGGCTGTTTTTT. V and J are TRBV5-8 and TRBJ2-2, with D possibly TRBD1 on 5 matching bases. Per the germline V gene, CDR1 is SGHTS and CDR2 is YDEGEE. This CDR3 region has 10 residues. Between the trimmed V and J ends, which lost 2 bases and 13 bases, there was a span of 6 bases.

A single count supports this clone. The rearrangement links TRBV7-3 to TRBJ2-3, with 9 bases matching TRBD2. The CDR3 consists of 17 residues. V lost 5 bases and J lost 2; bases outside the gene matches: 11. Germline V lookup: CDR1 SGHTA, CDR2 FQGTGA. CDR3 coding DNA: TGTGCCAGCAGCCCGGCGGGGGGGCGGGGGAACACAGATACGCAGTATTTT. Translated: CASSPAGGRGNTDTQYF. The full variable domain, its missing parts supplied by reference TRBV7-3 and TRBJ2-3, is GAGVSQTPSNKVTEKGKYVELRCDPISGHTALYWYRQSLGQGPEFLIYFQGTGAADDSGLPNDRFFAVRPEGSVSTLKIQRTERGDSAVYLCASSPAGGRGNTDTQYFGPGTRLTVL.

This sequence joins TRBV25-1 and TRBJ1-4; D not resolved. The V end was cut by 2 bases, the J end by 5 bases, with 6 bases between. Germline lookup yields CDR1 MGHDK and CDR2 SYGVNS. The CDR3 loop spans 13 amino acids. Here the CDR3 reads CASSEHLNEKLFF. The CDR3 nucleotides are TGTGCCAGCAGTGAACATCTAAATGAAAAACTGTTTTTT.

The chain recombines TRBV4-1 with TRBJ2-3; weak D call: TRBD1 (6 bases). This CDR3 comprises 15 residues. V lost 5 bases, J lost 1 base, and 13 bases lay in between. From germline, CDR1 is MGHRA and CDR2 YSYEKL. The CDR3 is CASSSDGGGTDTQYF. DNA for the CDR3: TGCGCCAGCAGCTCCGATGGGGGCGGCACAGATACGCAGTATTTT.

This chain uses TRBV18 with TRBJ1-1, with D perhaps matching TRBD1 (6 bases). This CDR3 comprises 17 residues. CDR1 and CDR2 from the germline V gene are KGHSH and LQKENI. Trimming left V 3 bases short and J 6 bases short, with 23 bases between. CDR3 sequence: CASSPPPRGTHLAEAFF. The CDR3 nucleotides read TGTGCCAGCTCACCGCCACCCCGTGGGACACATCTCGCTGAAGCTTTCTTT. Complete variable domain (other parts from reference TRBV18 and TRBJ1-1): NAGVMQNPRHLVRRRGQEARLRCSPMKGHSHVYWYRQLPEEGLKFMVYLQKENIIDESGMPKERFSAEFPKEGPSILRIQQVVRGDSAAYFCASSPPPRGTHLAEAFFGQGTRLTVV.

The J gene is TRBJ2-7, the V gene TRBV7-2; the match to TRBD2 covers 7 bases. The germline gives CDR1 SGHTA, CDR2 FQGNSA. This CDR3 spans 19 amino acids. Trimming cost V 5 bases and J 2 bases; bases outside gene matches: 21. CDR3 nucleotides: TGTGCCAGCAGCGCTGACCCTCTTCTCAGAGCGGGACGTACCTACGAGCAGTACTTC. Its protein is CASSADPLLRAGRTYEQYF.

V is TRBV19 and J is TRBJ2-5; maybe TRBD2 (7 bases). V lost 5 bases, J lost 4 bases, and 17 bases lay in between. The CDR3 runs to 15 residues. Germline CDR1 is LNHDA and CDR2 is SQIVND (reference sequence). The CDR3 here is CASSPGGPGGETQYF. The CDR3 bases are TGTGCCAGTAGTCCTGGGGGGCCGGGGGGAGAGACCCAGTACTTC.

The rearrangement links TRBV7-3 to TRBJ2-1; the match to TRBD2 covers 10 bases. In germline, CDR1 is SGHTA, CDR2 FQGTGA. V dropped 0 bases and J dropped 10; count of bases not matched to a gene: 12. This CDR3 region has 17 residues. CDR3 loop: CASSLTPSGGSHVEQFF. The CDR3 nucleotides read TGTGCCAGCAGCTTAACGCCTAGCGGGGGCTCGCATGTCGAGCAGTTCTTC.

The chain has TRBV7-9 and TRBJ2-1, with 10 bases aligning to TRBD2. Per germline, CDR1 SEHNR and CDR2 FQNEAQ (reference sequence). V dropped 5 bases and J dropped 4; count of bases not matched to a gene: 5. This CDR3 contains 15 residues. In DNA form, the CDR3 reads TGTGCCAGCAGCCATACTAGCGGGACTTACAATGAGCAGTTCTTC. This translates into CASSHTSGTYNEQFF. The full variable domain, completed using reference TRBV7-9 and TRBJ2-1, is DTGVSQNPRHKITKRGQNVTFRCDPISEHNRLYWYRQTLGQGPEFLTYFQNEAQLEKSRLLSDRFSAERPKGSFSTLEIQRTEQGDSAMYLCASSHTSGTYNEQFFGPGTRLTVL.